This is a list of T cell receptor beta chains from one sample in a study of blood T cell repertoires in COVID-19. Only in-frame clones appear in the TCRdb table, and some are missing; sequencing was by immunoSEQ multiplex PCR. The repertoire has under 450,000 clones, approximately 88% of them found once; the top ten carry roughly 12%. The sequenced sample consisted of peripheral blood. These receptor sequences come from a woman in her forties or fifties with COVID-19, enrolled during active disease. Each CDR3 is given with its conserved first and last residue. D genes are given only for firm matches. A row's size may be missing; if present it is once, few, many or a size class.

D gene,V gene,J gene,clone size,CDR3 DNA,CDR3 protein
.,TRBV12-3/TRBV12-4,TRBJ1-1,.,TGTGCCAGCAGTTTACGGGAGTTGGCTGAAGCTTTCTTT,CASSLRELAEAFF
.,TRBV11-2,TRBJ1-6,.,TGTGCCAGCAGCTTAGAGGGCGCCGGCTCACCCCTCCACTTT,CASSLEGAGSPLHF
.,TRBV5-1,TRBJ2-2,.,TGCGCCAGCAGCTTGTACCGCAGGGGGGCGAACACCGGGGAGCTGTTTTTT,CASSLYRRGANTGELFF
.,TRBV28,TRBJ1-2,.,TGTGCCAGCAGTTTAGCCCGGGATCAGTATGGCTACACCTTC,CASSLARDQYGYTF
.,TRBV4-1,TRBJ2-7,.,TGCGCCAGCAGCCTACGGTCAGGGGCGCCCGAGCAGTACTTC,CASSLRSGAPEQYF
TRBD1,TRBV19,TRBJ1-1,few,TGTGCCAGTAGTTCAGAAGGACAGGGAAGCACTGAAGCTTTCTTT,CASSSEGQGSTEAFF
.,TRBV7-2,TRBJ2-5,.,TGTGCCAGCACCTATGGGGGCGTGGAGACCCAGTACTTC,CASTYGGVETQYF
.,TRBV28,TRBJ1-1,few,TGTGCCAGCAGGACAGGGAACACTGAAGCTTTCTTT,CASRTGNTEAFF
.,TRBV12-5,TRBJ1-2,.,TGTGCTAGTGGTTTCGGCGGGGACTATGGCTACACCTTC,CASGFGGDYGYTF
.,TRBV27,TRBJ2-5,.,TGTGCCAGCAGTTTAGGGGGGTACCAAGAGACCCAGTACTTC,CASSLGGYQETQYF
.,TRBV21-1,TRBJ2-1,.,TGTGCCAGCAGCAATACGACGGGACAGGGCCCGACGTTTTACAATGAGCAGTTCTTC,CASSNTTGQGPTFYNEQFF
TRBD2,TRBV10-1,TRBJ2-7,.,TGCGCCAGCAGTGAGTCAAGCGGGGGGGCCGTGGACGAGCAGTACTTC,CASSESSGGAVDEQYF
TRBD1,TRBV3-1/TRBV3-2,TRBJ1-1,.,TGTGCCAGCAGCCAAGATGGGGACAGGGGGCTGAACACTGAAGCTTTCTTT,CASSQDGDRGLNTEAFF
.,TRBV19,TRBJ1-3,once,TGTGCCAGTAGTATAGCTCTCTCTGGAAACACCATATATTTT,CASSIALSGNTIYF
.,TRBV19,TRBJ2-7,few,TGTGCCAGTAGTATATCCAGGGCAAACTACGAGCAGTACTTC,CASSISRANYEQYF
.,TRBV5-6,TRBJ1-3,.,TGTGCCAGCAGCTTGATATCAGGGCTAACCTCTGGAAACACCATATATTTT,CASSLISGLTSGNTIYF
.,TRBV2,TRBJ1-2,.,TGTGCCAGCAGTGAAGACAGAAACTATGGCTACACCTTC,CASSEDRNYGYTF
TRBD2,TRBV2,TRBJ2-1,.,TGTGCCAGCAGAGCTCTAGCGGGGAGCTCCTACAATGAGCAGTTCTTC,CASRALAGSSYNEQFF
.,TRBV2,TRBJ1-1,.,TGTGCCAGCAGTGTACTTTCGAACACTGAAGCTTTCTTT,CASSVLSNTEAFF
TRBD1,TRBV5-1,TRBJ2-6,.,TGCGCCAGCAGCTTTCCTCAGGGGGCAACATATGGGGCCAACGTCCTGACTTTC,CASSFPQGATYGANVLTF
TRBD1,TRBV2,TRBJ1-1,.,TGTGCCAGCAATCCACCGGGACAGGGGCGTAACACTGAAGCTTTCTTT,CASNPPGQGRNTEAFF
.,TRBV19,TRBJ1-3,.,TGTGCCAGTAGTCCCGGACATTCTGGAAACACCATATATTTT,CASSPGHSGNTIYF
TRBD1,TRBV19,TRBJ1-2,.,TGTGCCAGTAGTTCTACAGGGGTAGCTAACTATGGCTACACCTTC,CASSSTGVANYGYTF
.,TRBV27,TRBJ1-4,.,TGTGCCAGCAGTTCTCTGGGGGGTACTAATGAAAAACTGTTTTTT,CASSSLGGTNEKLFF
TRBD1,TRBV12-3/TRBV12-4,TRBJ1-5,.,TGTGCCATCAAGGACAGGGGGAATCAGCCCCAGCATTTT,CAIKDRGNQPQHF
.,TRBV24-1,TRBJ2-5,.,TGTGCCACCAGTGATTTCAGACTAGGCGGGGATGGAGAGACCCAGTACTTC,CATSDFRLGGDGETQYF
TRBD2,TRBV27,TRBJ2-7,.,TGTGCCAGCAGGCCGGGACTAGGGATTTCCTACGAGCAGTACTTC,CASRPGLGISYEQYF
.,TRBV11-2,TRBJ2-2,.,TGTGCCAGCAGCTCCGGAACAGGGACCGGGGAGCTGTTTTTT,CASSSGTGTGELFF
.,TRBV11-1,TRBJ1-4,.,TGTGCCAGCAGCGGAGGTGGTCAGGCTGAAAAACTGTTTTTT,CASSGGGQAEKLFF
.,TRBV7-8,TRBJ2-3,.,TGTGCCAGCAGCTCCTCAGGGGTCGCAGATACGCAGTATTTT,CASSSSGVADTQYF
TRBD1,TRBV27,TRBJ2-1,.,TGTGCCAGCAGTGCGCCCCAGGGGGATGAGCAGTTCTTC,CASSAPQGDEQFF
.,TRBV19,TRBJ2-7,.,TGTGCCAGTACACGGTCTCTTTTCGACTACGAGCAGTACTTC,CASTRSLFDYEQYF
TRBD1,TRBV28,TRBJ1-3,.,TGTGCCAGCAGTCTACCGGGACAGGGGTCTGGAAACACCATATATTTT,CASSLPGQGSGNTIYF
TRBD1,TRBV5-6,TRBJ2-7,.,TGTGCCAGCAGCTTGAAGGGGGCGGACTACGAGCAGTACTTC,CASSLKGADYEQYF
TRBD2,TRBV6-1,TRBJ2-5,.,TGTGCCAGCAGTGAGTCGGGGGGTGCAGAGACCCAGTACTTC,CASSESGGAETQYF
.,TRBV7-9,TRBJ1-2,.,TGTGCCAGCAGCTTACCCCCAGGGAACTATGGCTACACCTTC,CASSLPPGNYGYTF
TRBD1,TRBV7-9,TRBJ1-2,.,TGTGCCAGCAGCCTCCGGGACAGGGGAGGCTATGGCTACACCTTC,CASSLRDRGGYGYTF
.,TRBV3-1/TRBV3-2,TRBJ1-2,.,TGTGCCAGCAGCCAAAGCGGGACCGGGGCCTCCTTC,CASSQSGTGASF